The 3 T cell receptor beta chains reported below all come from one sample, sequenced in a study of neoadjuvant anti-PD-1 for oral cavity cancer. Only in-frame clones appear in the TCRdb table, and some are missing; sequencing was by immunoSEQ multiplex PCR. The repertoire holds about 24,000 clones, with about 27% as singletons. Time point noted: after neoadjuvant nivolumab, at surgical resection. This specimen was tumor tissue, taken after nivolumab (anti-PD-1) treatment. Receptors were obtained from a person between 35 and 79 years old with oral cavity squamous cell carcinoma.

The chain is built from TRBV4-1 and TRBJ2-5; D is perhaps TRBD2 (6 bases). CDR1 and CDR2 (germline): MGHRA, YSYEKL. This CDR3 comprises 15 residues. V shed 4 bases and J shed 7 bases, with 19 bases lying between them. CDR3: CASSPPGAITGTQYF. The CDR3 DNA reads as TGCGCCAGCAGCCCGCCGGGAGCTATTACGGGGACCCAGTACTTC.

In its sample, this clone was seen a few times. The gene calls are TRBV27 and TRBJ2-7, with D possibly matching TRBD2 (5 bases). Trimming stripped 6 bases from V and 5 bases from J, with 11 bases between. The germline gives CDR1 MNHEY, CDR2 SMNVEV (reference sequence). The CDR3 consists of 12 residues. CDR3 in DNA: TGTGCCAGCAGGGGAGTTACAGACGAGCAGTACTTC. The encoded protein is CASRGVTDEQYF.

The chain combines TRBV25-1 with TRBJ2-3; 9 bases are shared with TRBD1. CDR1 is MGHDK, CDR2 SYGVNS, per germline. V shed 1 base, J shed 6 bases, and the junction held 5 bases outside the gene matches. The CDR3 is made up of 15 amino acids. The CDR3 spells CASSEWGQGSDTQYF. The CDR3 region has the DNA TGTGCCAGCAGTGAATGGGGACAGGGTAGCGATACGCAGTATTTT.